This TCR beta chain was identified during a study of shared clonotypes between healthy human individuals. Study observations and caveats: The study generally estimated greater richness for naive than memory subsets.

TCRdb's copy holds only in-frame clones and misses some; the assay was immunoSEQ multiplex PCR. Of some 1.5 million clones listed, around 98% are singletons. For this clone: The antigen is not known. At the DNA level, this CDR3 is encoded by other sequences in the same sample as well.

The V gene's germline CDR1 is SGHTA and CDR2 FQGNSA. The V end lost 1 base, the J end lost 4 bases, and 6 bases lay between the germline ends. The CDR3 is made up of 13 amino acids. The sequence was obtained from a man younger than 40 in good health. This sequence joins TRBV7-2 and TRBJ2-3, with D unclear. The sequencing input was naive CD4+ T cells sorted from blood. As for subset: CD45RA+ positively selected. Here the CDR3 reads CASSLERPDTQYF. In DNA, the CDR3 is TGTGCCAGCAGCTTAGAAAGGCCAGATACGCAGTATTTT.